This T cell receptor beta chain stems from a study of early T cells in non-severe SARS-CoV-2 infection (dated by TCRdb to the early 2020s). For the study in its entirety: Because TCR sequencing was done on bulk RNA from unsorted whole blood, the alpha and beta chains could not be paired.

Concerning this clonotype itself: There is no known antigen for this receptor. A much larger clone lies one base from this, so it may be a read error.

A case-control design nested within a healthcare worker cohort in London, UK, was used, with weekly nasopharyngeal swab PCR tests and blood sampling performed. Between 23 and 31 March 2020, the week of the UK lockdown, healthcare workers were enrolled and then followed up weekly for as long as 16 weeks. Library method: 5' RACE. The run used a NextSeq 500. Unique molecular identifiers were attached to individual cDNA molecules in the TCR library protocol so that sequencing error and PCR bias could be corrected. TCR alpha and beta chains were both sequenced, and the abundances of alpha and beta sequences in each sample were closely correlated with each other. The authors processed their data as follows. V gene, J gene and CDR3 annotation of TCR sequences was performed with Decombinator V4. Expanded TCRs were defined as changing significantly between any two time points under a Poisson model with p below 0.0001. TCR abundances were normalised to the total number of TCRs sequenced per sample and expressed as counts per million. TRAV1-2 paired with TRAJ12, TRAJ20 or TRAJ33 defined MAIT TCRs, while TRAV10 paired with TRAJ18 defined iNKT TCRs. VDJdb, accessed 1 November 2021, was searched for CMV, EBV and SARS-CoV-2 annotated TCRs, with TCRs annotated for multiple antigens excluded. TCRdb's own reprocessing of the public reads used fastp at Q25 and MiXCR and kept productive beta chains. Duplicate CDR3 protein sequences are folded into a single record with the most common DNA and genes. It is TCRdb's table, rather than the study itself, that gives the V and J calls and clone size. For this sample the table gives some 96,000 distinct CDR3 sequences, of which 13% were detected only once. 2% to 2.5% of the sample is held by the ten biggest clonotypes.

Study-wide conclusions, independent of this receptor: VDJdb matching was skewed toward anti-spike CD8 responses and likely underestimated virus-specific expansions by missing private and CD4 specificities.

The germline ends are 15 bases apart after V is trimmed by 0 bases and J by 3 bases. The CDR3 holds 17 amino acids from the cysteine to the phenylalanine. Only CDR3 DNA remains: 51 bases, in frame from the first base. The germline V gene sets CDR1 to SGHDT and CDR2 to YYEEEE. The sequence joins TRBV5-6 to TRBJ2-2, with an unclear D gene assignment. This TCR came from an adult who was a healthcare worker with PCR-confirmed SARS-CoV-2 infection or an uninfected control (not recorded which). The sequencing sample was made of whole blood. CDR3 loop: CASSLERSSPDTGELFF. The sequenced DNA: TGTGCCAGCAGCTTGGAGAGGTCGAGCCCGGACACCGGGGAGCTGTTTTTT.